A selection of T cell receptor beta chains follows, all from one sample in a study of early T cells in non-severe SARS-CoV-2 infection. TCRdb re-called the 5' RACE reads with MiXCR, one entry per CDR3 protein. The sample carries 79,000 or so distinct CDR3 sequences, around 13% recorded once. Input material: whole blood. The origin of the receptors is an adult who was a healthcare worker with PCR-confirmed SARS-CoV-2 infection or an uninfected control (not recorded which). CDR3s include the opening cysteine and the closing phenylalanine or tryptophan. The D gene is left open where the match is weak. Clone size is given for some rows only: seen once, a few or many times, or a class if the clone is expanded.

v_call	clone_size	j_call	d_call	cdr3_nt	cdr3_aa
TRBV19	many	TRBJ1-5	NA	TGTGCCAGTAGTATAGGGGCAGGGTGGAATCAGCCCCAGCATTTT	CASSIGAGWNQPQHF
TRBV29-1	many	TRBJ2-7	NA	TGCAGCGTTGGGGGGACTCAGGGGCAGTACTTC	CSVGGTQGQYF
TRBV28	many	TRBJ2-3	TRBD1	TGTGCCAGCAGTTTAAGGGACAGGGCTACAGATACGCAGTATTTT	CASSLRDRATDTQYF
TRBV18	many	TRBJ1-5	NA	TGTGCCAGCTCCCCAAAAGCAGGGATCTTTGACAATCAGCCCCAGCATTTT	CASSPKAGIFDNQPQHF
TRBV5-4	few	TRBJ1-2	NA	TGTGCCAGCAGCTTCGCAGGGGAGGACTATGGCTACACCTTC	CASSFAGEDYGYTF
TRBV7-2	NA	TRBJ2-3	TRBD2	TGTGCCAGCAGCTTCGGGACTAGCGGGAGAGGTAGCACAGATACGCAGTATTTT	CASSFGTSGRGSTDTQYF
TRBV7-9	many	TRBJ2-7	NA	TGTGCCAGCAGCTTAGACGTTCGGCAGTACTTC	CASSLDVRQYF
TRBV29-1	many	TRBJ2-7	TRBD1	TGCAGCGCTCGGGACAGCTCCTACGAGCAGTACTTC	CSARDSSYEQYF
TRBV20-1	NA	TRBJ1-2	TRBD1	TGCAGTGCTAGTTCCAAAGGGACAGCAGGCTATGGCTACACCTTC	CSASSKGTAGYGYTF
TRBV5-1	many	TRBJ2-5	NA	TGCGCCAGCCGAACCAGGGGTGCGGAGACCCAGTACTTC	CASRTRGAETQYF
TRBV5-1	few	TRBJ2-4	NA	TGCGCCAGCAGCTCGGGTCTAGCTGGAATCAAAAACATTCAGTACTTC	CASSSGLAGIKNIQYF
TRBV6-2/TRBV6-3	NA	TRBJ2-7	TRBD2	TGTGCCAGCACCCCAGTGGTATCGGGGGGAGAGATGTCCTACGAGCAGTACTTC	CASTPVVSGGEMSYEQYF
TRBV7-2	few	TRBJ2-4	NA	TGTGCCAGCACCTTCCGCGGACTACTTCTAGCCAAAAACATTCAGTACTTC	CASTFRGLLLAKNIQYF
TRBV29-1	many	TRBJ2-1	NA	TGCAGCGGGAACAGGGGAGGGGACTACAATGAGCAGTTCTTC	CSGNRGGDYNEQFF
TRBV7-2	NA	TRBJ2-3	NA	TGTGCCAGCAGCTCGAGGGTACCAAGAGATACGCAGTATTTT	CASSSRVPRDTQYF
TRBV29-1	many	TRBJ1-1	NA	TGCAGCGTCATGAAGGACGTGATCTCTGAAGCTTTCTTT	CSVMKDVISEAFF
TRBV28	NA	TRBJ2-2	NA	TGTGCCAGCAGTCTCCAAATAAACACCGGGGAGCTGTTTTTT	CASSLQINTGELFF
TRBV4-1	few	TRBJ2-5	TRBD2	TGCGCCAGCAGCCTTAGCGGGCAACAAGAGACCCAGTACTTC	CASSLSGQQETQYF
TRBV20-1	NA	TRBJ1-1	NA	TGCAGTGCTAGAGATCTCACGGAGGGCGTGAGCACTGAAGCTTTCTTT	CSARDLTEGVSTEAFF
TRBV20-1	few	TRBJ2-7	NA	TGCAGTGCTCCCCCCCCGGGACTGCACTACGAGCAGTACTTC	CSAPPPGLHYEQYF
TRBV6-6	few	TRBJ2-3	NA	TGTGCCAGCAGTTATAGGTTAGGCGACACGCAGTATTTT	CASSYRLGDTQYF
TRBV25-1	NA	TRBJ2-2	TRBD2	TGTGCCAGCAGCCTAGCGGGAGAAACCGGGGAGCTGTTTTTT	CASSLAGETGELFF
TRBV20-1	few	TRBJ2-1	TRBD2	TGCAGTAAAAAACTAGCGGGGAGCTCCTACAATGAGCAGTTCTTC	CSKKLAGSSYNEQFF
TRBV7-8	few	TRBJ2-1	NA	TGTGCCAGCAGCTCCACCCGCAGGGCCGGAAGGAATGAGCAGTTCTTC	CASSSTRRAGRNEQFF
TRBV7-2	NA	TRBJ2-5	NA	TGTGCCAGCGCTTTTATACTCCAAGAGACCCAGTACTTC	CASAFILQETQYF
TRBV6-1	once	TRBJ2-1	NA	TGTGCCAGCGGTTTAACGGGCCCCCGGGAGCAGTTCTTC	CASGLTGPREQFF
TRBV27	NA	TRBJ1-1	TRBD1	TGTGCCAGCAGCATGGCAGGGGGAAACACTGAAGCTTTCTTT	CASSMAGGNTEAFF
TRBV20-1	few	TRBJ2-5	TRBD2	TGCAGTGCTACTACGAGACTAGCGGGAGGGGAACAGGGAGAGACCCAGTACTTC	CSATTRLAGGEQGETQYF
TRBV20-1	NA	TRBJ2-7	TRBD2	TGCAGTGCTAGAGACAGCGGGAGTAGCCACGAGCAGTACTTC	CSARDSGSSHEQYF
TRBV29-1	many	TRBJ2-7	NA	TGCAGCGTTCAAAAGGGCCAGGGAGCCTACGAGCAGTACTTC	CSVQKGQGAYEQYF
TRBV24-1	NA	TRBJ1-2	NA	TGTGCCACCAGTGACGATACGGGGGGCAGGAACTATGGCTACACCTTC	CATSDDTGGRNYGYTF
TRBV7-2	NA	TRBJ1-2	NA	TGTGCCAGCAGCTTTAGGCCTCAGAATGGCTACACCTTC	CASSFRPQNGYTF
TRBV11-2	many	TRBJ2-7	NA	TGTGCCAGCAGCTTAGAGACAGGACAAGCCTACGAGCAGTACTTC	CASSLETGQAYEQYF
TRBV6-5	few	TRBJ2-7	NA	TGTGCCAGCAGTTACGGGGGAAGGATATACGAGCAGTACTTC	CASSYGGRIYEQYF
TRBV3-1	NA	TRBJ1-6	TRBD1	TGTGCCAGCTGTTATGACAGGGGTAATTCACCCCTCCACTTT	CASCYDRGNSPLHF
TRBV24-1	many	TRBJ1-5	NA	TGTGCCACCAGCCGGGACCAAAATCAGCCCCAGCATTTT	CATSRDQNQPQHF
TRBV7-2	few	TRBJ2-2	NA	TGTGCCAGCAGCTTGAGGCCGGACGGACCCGCGAACACCGGGGAGCTGTTTTTT	CASSLRPDGPANTGELFF
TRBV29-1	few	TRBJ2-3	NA	TGCAGCGTTGTAGTGCCTAGCGGCACAGATACGCAGTATTTT	CSVVVPSGTDTQYF
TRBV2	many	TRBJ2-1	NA	TGTGCCAGCATTGCCCGGGAGACGGGGAATGAGCAGTTCTTC	CASIARETGNEQFF
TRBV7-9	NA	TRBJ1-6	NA	TGTGCCAGCAGCCCCAGCACCAATTCACCCCTCCACTTT	CASSPSTNSPLHF
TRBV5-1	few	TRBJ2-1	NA	TGCGCCAGCAGCTTGGGTAGCCACAATGAGCAGTTCTTC	CASSLGSHNEQFF
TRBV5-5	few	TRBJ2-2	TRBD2	TGTGCCAGCAGGCTAGCGGGGGGTTTCGCGAACACCGGGGAGCTGTTTTTT	CASRLAGGFANTGELFF
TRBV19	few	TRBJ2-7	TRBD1	TGTGCCAGTAGTGATACGGACAGGGTCGAGCAGTACTTC	CASSDTDRVEQYF
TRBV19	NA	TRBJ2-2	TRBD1	TGTGCCAGTAGTTACAGGGGGAGTACCGGGGAGCTGTTTTTT	CASSYRGSTGELFF
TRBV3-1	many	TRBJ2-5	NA	TGTGCCAGCAGCCAATTCCTAAAAGAGACCCAGTACTTC	CASSQFLKETQYF
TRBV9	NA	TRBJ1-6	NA	TGTGCCAGCAGCGTAGTGGGGGACCACATCTCACCCCTCCACTTT	CASSVVGDHISPLHF
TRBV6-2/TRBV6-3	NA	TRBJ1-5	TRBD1	TGTGCCAGCAGATCTTGGGCAGGGGGACAGCCCCAGCATTTT	CASRSWAGGQPQHF
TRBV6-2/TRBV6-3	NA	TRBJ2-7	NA	TGTGCCAGCAGTTACCCCGTCATAAGCTCCTACGAGCAGTACTTC	CASSYPVISSYEQYF
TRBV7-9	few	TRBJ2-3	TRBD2	TGTGCCAGCAGATCCCCCGGGACTAGCGGCCCCACAGATACGCAGTATTTT	CASRSPGTSGPTDTQYF